The 2 T cell receptor beta chains given below trace back to one sample, sequenced in a study of blood T cell repertoires in COVID-19. Data came from immunoSEQ multiplex PCR; TCRdb stores just in-frame clones and leaves some out. The table shows 90,000 to 130,000 clones, with about 85% occurring only once. The sequenced sample consisted of peripheral blood. The receptors originated from a woman aged 70-85 years with acute or convalescent COVID-19.

The rearrangement uses TRBV5-1 and TRBJ2-5, with 12 bases fitting TRBD1. The germline gives CDR1 SGHRS, CDR2 YFSETQ. The CDR3 consists of 14 residues. V was pared by 4 bases and J by 5 bases, with 3 bases of the junction left unmatched. CDR3 nucleotide sequence: TGCGCCAGCAGCCCGGGACAGGGGGCTGAGACCCAGTACTTC. Protein sequence: CASSPGQGAETQYF.

Only a few counts were recorded for this clone. Written as DNA, the CDR3 is TGTGCCAGCAGCTCGACGGGCGGGGGGGCCAGTTGGTTCTTC. This codes for CASSSTGGGASWFF. V gene TRBV5-4 combines with J gene TRBJ2-1, with TRBD2 matching over 9 bases. The CDR3 contains 14 residues. Per germline, CDR1 SGHNT and CDR2 YYREEE (reference sequence). V lost 3 bases to trimming and J lost 15 bases; unmatched junction nucleotides: 13.